This T cell receptor beta chain was captured in a study of blood T cell repertoires in COVID-19. Study-level background: Samples representing acute and convalescent COVID-19 were sourced from the United States, Italy and Spain. From T cells, B-cell-depleted T cells, or PBMCs came the material, which was cDNA or gDNA.

Profiling relied on immunoSEQ multiplex PCR, and the TCRdb table lists in-frame clones only, not all of them. The sample lists over 100,000 clones, about four fifths occurring once. V lost 2 bases and J 7 bases, leaving 21 bases between the germline ends. The CDR3 totals 16 residues. Germline assignment: CDR1 SGHDT and CDR2 YYEEEE. Sequences were obtained from peripheral blood. This receptor was obtained from a woman in her 70s with acute or convalescent COVID-19. V gene TRBV5-6 combines with J gene TRBJ1-2; tentative D call: TRBD1 (6 bases). DNA for the CDR3: TGTGCCAGCAGCTTCCGGGCAGGGGACCCTCTAGGTGGCTACACCTTC. It encodes CASSFRAGDPLGGYTF.